The present T cell receptor beta chain was sequenced within a study of blood T cell repertoires in COVID-19 (dated by TCRdb to the early 2020s). For context, the study as a whole: Collaborator samples came from the United States, Italy and Spain and covered acute and convalescent phases of COVID-19. Sample metadata almost always included a de-identified subject ID, COVID-19 status, age in years and sex. Deeply sampled blood TCRbeta repertoires from subjects exposed to, actively infected with, or recovered from COVID-19 were included in the dataset. Where available, HLA class I and class II types were obtained from metadata supplied by the sample provider rather than from assay-based typing. The prospective study material was composed of cDNA or gDNA derived from T cells, B-cell-depleted T cells, or PBMCs. Samples were obtained from the ongoing ImmuneRACE study (first 160 participants) and from over 1,000 subjects provided by 6 global collaborators. The repertoires were released in a freely available public database meant as a resource for research on the immune response to SARS-CoV-2. Broad study findings and their caveats: The amount of clinical and demographic metadata varied by source and participant and was provided uncurated.

The CDR3, from cysteine to phenylalanine, totals 14 residues. Solely the CDR3 DNA is kept, with 42 bases framed from the first base. V gives up 8 bases and J gives up 2 bases, and the segment between their germline ends measures 15 bases. Sequences LGHDT (CDR1) and YNNKEL (CDR2) are obtained from the germline V gene (reference sequence). TCRbeta CDR3 regions were amplified from genomic DNA using the immunoSEQ Assay, a bias-controlled multiplex PCR. For the original study's pipeline: Nucleated cell counts per sample were estimated from amplification of reference gene primers within the assay. Sequence reads were collapsed and filtered to measure the absolute abundance of every unique TCRbeta CDR3 rearrangement. For each sample, productive Simpson clonality was calculated as the square root of Simpson's diversity index across productive rearrangements. Entries here come from immuneACCESS through TCRdb and include only in-frame sequences with V and J called. Some clones fail to appear in such tables; in the studies checked, an unresolved V gene covers under half of the shortfall, and the cause of the remainder is unknown. The DNA gave D and trimming, while V, J and clone size come from that table. This sample has roughly 100,000 clones in its table, and more than 80% of those were observed once. Jointly, the top ten make up just under 4.5% of the sample.

Concerning this clone itself: Its recognized antigen is unknown. Per-nucleotide qualities are absent, and no much larger clonotype sits a single base away.

Collaborating institutions collected whole blood in K2EDTA tubes following their own protocols. For TCRbeta analysis, collaborators shipped samples as frozen whole blood, isolated PBMCs, or DNA extracted from either of those sample types. The receptor chain draws on TRBV3-1 (or the pseudogene TRBV3-2) and TRBJ1-2, with the D gene uncertain. The sample taken for sequencing was peripheral blood. The origin of this receptor is a human donor in a cohort sampled during active COVID-19. The nucleotide sequence reads as follows: TGTGCCAGCGCCGAGTGGACGGGGAACTATGGCTACACCTTC. The encoded protein is CASAEWTGNYGYTF.